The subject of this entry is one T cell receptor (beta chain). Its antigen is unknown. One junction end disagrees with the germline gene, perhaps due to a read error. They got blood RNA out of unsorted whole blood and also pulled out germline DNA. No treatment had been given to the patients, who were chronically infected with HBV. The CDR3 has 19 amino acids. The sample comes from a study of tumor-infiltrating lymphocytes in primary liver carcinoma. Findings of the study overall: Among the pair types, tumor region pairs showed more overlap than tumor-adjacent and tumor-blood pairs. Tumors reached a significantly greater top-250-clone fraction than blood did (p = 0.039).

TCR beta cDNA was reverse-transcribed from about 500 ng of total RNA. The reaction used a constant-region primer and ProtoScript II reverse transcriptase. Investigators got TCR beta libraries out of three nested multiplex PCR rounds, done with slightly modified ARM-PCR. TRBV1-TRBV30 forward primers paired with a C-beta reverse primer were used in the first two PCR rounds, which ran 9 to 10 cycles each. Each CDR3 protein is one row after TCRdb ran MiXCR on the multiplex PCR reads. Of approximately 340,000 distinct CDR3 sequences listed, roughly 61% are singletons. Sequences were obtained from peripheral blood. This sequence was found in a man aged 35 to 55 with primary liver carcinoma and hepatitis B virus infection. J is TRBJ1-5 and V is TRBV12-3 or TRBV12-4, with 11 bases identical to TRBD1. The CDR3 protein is CVSSPRGGQGVGFNQPQHF. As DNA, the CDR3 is TGTGTCAGCAGTCCTCGGGGGGGACAGGGGGTTGGCTTTAATCAGCCCCAGCATTTT.